This T cell receptor (beta chain) was profiled in a study of T cells after yellow fever vaccination. One entry per CDR3 protein, called by TCRdb with MiXCR from the 5' RACE reads. Of 250,000 or so distinct CDR3 sequences listed, 3.6% were seen once; the top ten hold 15% to 20%. Broader study findings: Sorted repertoires could include abundant contaminating clonotypes from bulk cells.

This clonotype was recorded at least ten times. What it binds is unknown. Looked up from germline, CDR1 is SGHTA and CDR2 is FQGNSA. The CDR3 runs to 17 residues. V gave up 4 bases and J gave up 4 bases; unmatched junction bases: 10. The J gene is TRBJ2-2, the V gene TRBV7-2; 9 positions match TRBD1. This clonotype was obtained from a man between 18 and 35 years old who received the YFV17D yellow fever vaccine. The sequenced sample was PBMCs, obtained 15 days after the yellow fever booster vaccination. The CDR3 DNA follows: TGTGCCAGCAGCTCCAACACAGGGGGCGTAGGCACCGGGGAGCTGTTTTTT. Translated: CASSSNTGGVGTGELFF.